The text below deals with one T cell receptor beta chain. This receptor's antigen is unknown. Base qualities are not at hand, and no much larger clone is one base apart. The donors were roughly 40 Caucasian individuals from Russia, aged roughly 6 to 100 years, who were systemically healthy. Approximately 10 milliliters of peripheral blood were collected from each donor into EDTA-treated Vacutainer tubes. Ficoll-Paque density-gradient centrifugation was used to isolate PBMCs, with at least 6 million obtained per sample. Total RNA, at least 5 micrograms per sample, was extracted from PBMCs with Trizol reagent. Naive CD45RAhigh/CD27high T cell percentages were measured by flow cytometry on a PBMC aliquot from every donor. The CDR1 and CDR2 encoded by the germline V gene are SNHLY and FYNNEI. From its cysteine to its phenylalanine, the CDR3 spans 15 amino acids. CDR3 DNA is the only sequence kept; it has 45 bases, read in frame from the first base. The trim is 1 base for V and 2 bases for J, with a gap of 11 bases between the germline ends.

This sample is drawn from a study of blood T cells in healthy people across ages (dated by TCRdb to about 2015). Background for the entire study: Template switching captured roughly one uniquely barcoded TCR beta cDNA molecule per two T cells in model experiments. The study analyzed two additional independent replicas of 1 million unique cDNA reads from the same blood draw for two donors, one aged 18 to 29 and one aged 80 or older. Four age groups were formed from the donors: young (average 16 years), middle-aged (roughly 38), aged (62) and long-lived (around 82). To track age-related changes in TCR beta repertoire diversity, the study relied on deep sequencing normalized with unique cDNA molecular identifiers. Study-level results and caveats: As age increased, observed TCR beta diversity per million T cells dropped in a roughly linear way, and a significant reduction was already evident by age about 36. There was a strong correlation between observed TCR beta diversity and the percentage of naive T cells measured by flow cytometry. Compared with the aged group, the long-lived group had more naive CD4+ T cells, fewer expanded clones and increased TCR diversity, suggesting age selection. The CMV infection status of donors was not known, potentially confounding age-related changes in expanded clonotypes. Bulk unsorted PBMC profiling prevented conclusive comparison of naive and antigen-experienced compartments. Estimates of total diversity based on one million sequenced T cells were considered lower bounds and underestimates.

Library prep was done by 5' RACE. The instrument given in TCRdb is Illumina HiSeq 2500. The second PCR ran for roughly 6 to 11 cycles and used a J-beta primer mix along with a sample-barcoded 5' primer. Each TCR beta cDNA molecule received a unique molecular identifier from a template-switch 5' adaptor carrying 12 random nucleotides. Each sample yielded at least 3 million CDR3-containing paired-end reads. All of the RNA was converted into first-strand cDNA using the Mint cDNA synthesis kit, with a TRBC-specific oligonucleotide serving as the primer. All cDNA was treated with uracil-DNA glycosylase and then went through a first 18-cycle PCR with the universal primers M1SS and BC2_uni_R. Regarding the original processing steps: Normalization of each sample was performed by random selection of 1 million high-quality reads, each carrying a distinct molecular identifier. Reads sharing molecular identifiers were discarded rather than binned into consensus sequences. MiTCR, run with a Q25 quality threshold and the strictest error-elimination algorithm, handled CDR3 identification, clonotype clustering and error correction. A nonparametric unseen species model using Euler transformation provided a lower-bound estimate of total TCR beta diversity. TCRdb reanalyzed the raw reads on its own, using fastp at Q25 for trimming and MiXCR for clone calling, and kept in-frame beta chains. Duplicate CDR3 protein sequences are folded into a single record with the most common DNA and genes. The V and J calls were determined by TCRdb, not by the authors. The sample table lists just under 550,000 distinct CDR3 sequences, around 24% of them with a count of one. The ten top clones hold 8.7% of the sample.

The sample also formed part of further work on T cells of mothers and their children. That second report states: The donors were nine systemically healthy Caucasian individuals, made up of three mothers and their six children. cDNA synthesis used all of the extracted RNA, with roughly 1.5 ug of RNA in each 15 ul reaction. In the second PCR, sample barcodes and 2-4 random nucleotides were introduced via the M1S primer. More than 9 million TCR beta CDR3 reads were obtained from each mother, and some 3 million reads were obtained from each child. In both related and unrelated pairs, thymic selection shapes the output of TCR recombination in a similar way, with inherited differences having only a minor effect. Normalized repertoire overlap was always slightly but never significantly higher in related than unrelated mother-child pairs. Persistent microchimeric T cell clones were not detected, at a sensitivity of approximately 100 clones per million clonotypes. In the study, deep NGS was used to compare the TCR beta repertoires of mothers and children, and features distinguishing related mother-child pairs from unrelated individuals were sought. The mean age was about 37 +/- 4 years for the mothers and approximately 11 +/- 4 years for the children. After adapter ligation was performed with NEBNext reagents, the libraries were sequenced on an Illumina HiSeq 2000 with 100+100 nt paired-end reads. Mother and child libraries were prepared a month apart and sequenced in separate runs to prevent cross-contamination. For each donor, between 500,000 and 2,000,000 distinct TCR beta clonotypes were identified. Naive TCR beta clonotypes were estimated from low-frequency clonotypes matched to each donor's FACS-determined naive share, without sorting.

Sequences were obtained from blood. The chain was built from TRBV2 and TRBJ2-5; TRBD2 is possibly the D segment (5 matching bases). The clonotype was recovered from a boy younger than 18 in good health. The DNA is as follows: TGTGCCAGCAGTGAAGGTCCCAGCGGTCAAGAGACCCAGTACTTC. Its translation is CASSEGPSGQETQYF.